Listed below are T cell receptor beta chains from one sample, sequenced in a study of metastatic and nonmetastatic thyroid tumors. Using MiXCR, TCRdb reanalyzed the PCR reads. The profile shows thousands of clones, over 25% of them singletons. The sequenced sample consisted of tumor tissue. Source of these receptors: a female donor with papillary thyroid cancer or a benign thyroid nodule (not recorded which). Some clones in this sample may be carry-over from other donors' samples. Each CDR3 is given without its conserved first and last residue.

v_call | cdr3_aa
TRBV19 | ASSILGGQETQY
TRBV19 | ARQTQRGGRYNSPLH
TRBV6-1 | ASSAEDRLYGYT
TRBV20-1 | SARATSGRDEQF
TRBV2 | ASSEYKAGVYEQF
TRBV12-3/TRBV12-4 | ASSPPPDSYEQY
TRBV28 | ASSSQPSYEQY
TRBV20-1 | SARDRLAEETQY
TRBV12-3/TRBV12-4 | ASSPTGDRNEQF
TRBV6-5 | ASSYKTAGSSYNEQF
TRBV2 | ASSTDPGWYEQY
TRBV20-1 | SALPGPRNSPLH
TRBV27 | ASSKDSNQPQH
TRBV27 | ASSRTGAGGNTIY
TRBV29-1 | SVGQPGQPQH
TRBV28 | ASRPLAGEEEQY
TRBV20-1 | SAREGKVYGYT
TRBV28 | ASSLRGWGEAF
TRBV10-3 | AITPGGGNTEAF
TRBV6-1 | ASRTGTGFHEQY
TRBV6-1 | ASSEVTGELF
TRBV2 | ASRPHRENAEAF
TRBV12-3/TRBV12-4 | ASSPPGGKGETQY
TRBV2 | ASCPRGTGEGYT
TRBV7-2 | ASRTGSYEQY
TRBV6-1 | ASSGTSVGRREQY
TRBV4-1 | ASSRQYLGSNEQF
TRBV20-1 | SARVTGSSYEQY
TRBV5-6 | ASSLGSGTGGYGYT
TRBV27 | ASSLGLSYEQY
TRBV20-1 | SRRDSSYNEQF
TRBV7-6 | ASSSPDLGGGNEQF
TRBV7-2 | ASSLAGAEANYGYT
TRBV28 | ASPARGASSEQY
TRBV12-3/TRBV12-4 | ASTLGLGTEAF
TRBV19 | ASKEGTGNYEQY
TRBV30 | AWSVLGQIGNQPQH
TRBV28 | ASRYGLEAF
TRBV20-1 | SAYRQDSGNTIY
TRBV5-5 | ASSPEGTSGWEQF
TRBV6-2/TRBV6-3 | ASSPPGPAFEQF
TRBV11-3 | ASSLERGLAGDYEQY
TRBV28 | ASGGQNLYEQY
TRBV9 | ASSPHEDRNYGYT
TRBV6-1 | ASSEGPKVMNTEAF
TRBV6-1 | ASSETGANVLT
TRBV6-5 | ASSYSQNTEAF
TRBV19 | AKSHTLECTDTQY
TRBV7-2 | ASSLNFGEQY
TRBV15 | ATSRTSSGQVYNEQF
TRBV12-5 | ASGLGSSGIEQF
TRBV19 | ASSRRDGTQH
TRBV5-1 | ASSEIPQGRTYEQY
TRBV7-2 | ASSLSGVAQY
TRBV2 | ASRDRGNLRNQPQH
TRBV2 | ASSDASGFYEQY
TRBV6-1 | ASSKQGNQPQH